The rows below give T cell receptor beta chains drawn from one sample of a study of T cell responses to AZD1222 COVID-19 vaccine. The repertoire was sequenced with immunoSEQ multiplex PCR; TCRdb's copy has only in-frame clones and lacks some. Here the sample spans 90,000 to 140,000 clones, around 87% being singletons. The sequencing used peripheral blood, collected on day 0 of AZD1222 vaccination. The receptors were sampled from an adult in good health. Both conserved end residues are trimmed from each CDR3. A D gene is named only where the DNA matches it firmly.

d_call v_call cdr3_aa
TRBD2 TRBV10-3 AIRAGGSEKNEQF
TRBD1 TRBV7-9 ASSSYRGMNTEAF
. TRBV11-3 ASSFGKTTPSTDTQY
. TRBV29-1 SVVLGGRGHNEQF
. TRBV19 ASSLRLNTEAF
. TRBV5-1 ASSPGAGGHTLQETQY
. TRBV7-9 ASSLDGGSASTGYT
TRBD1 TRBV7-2 ASSIPLGGQGYNEQF
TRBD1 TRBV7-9 ASSLGQGTGSSGANVLT
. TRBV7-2 ASSPTGNTIY
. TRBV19 ASSMVWGRPDTEAF
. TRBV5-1 ASSFAPERTNYGYT
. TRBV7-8 ASSIRVTEAF
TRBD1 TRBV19 ASSTGDRGLQPQH
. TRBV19 ASSPNPSNQPQH
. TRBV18 ASSPPGRDGTQY
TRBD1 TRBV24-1 ATSGALWSDRGDEQF
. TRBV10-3 AISESTTGNTGELF
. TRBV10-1 ASSQGGTGELF
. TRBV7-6 ASSSASERPYEQY
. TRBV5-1 ASSTSGDRTDTQY
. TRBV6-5 ASSYSSGGTEAF
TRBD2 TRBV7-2 ASSFGGGSTDTQY
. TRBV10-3 AISDTGDTQY
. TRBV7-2 ASSLYPGSPNEQF
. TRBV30 AWQHRDIIPYEQY